This T cell receptor beta chain originates from a study of Tregs in tolerant kidney transplant recipients. Study observations and caveats: This study did not directly address biological reproducibility. Tregs expanded with activated donor B cells seemed most donor-specific.

A remark on this clone: Its target is unknown. The read is 3 residues too short to cover the CDR3 end, so that end is filled in from the germline J gene.

Generated by immunoSEQ multiplex PCR, the TCRdb table keeps only in-frame clones and is missing some. Here the sample table reports about 48,000 clones. Unstimulated regulatory T cells (CD4+CD25+CD127-), CD4+CD25- non-regulatory cells, CD4 and CD8 cells were FACS-sorted from thawed PBMCs. The CDR3 runs to 17 residues. The germline V gene has CDR1 MDHEN and CDR2 SYDVKM. J gave up 5 bases and V 2 bases, and 10 bases lay outside the gene matches. This rearrangement joins TRBV28 to TRBJ2-1; 9 bases map to TRBD2. The material sequenced was CD4+ T cells from blood, taken before the transplant. The receptor was isolated from a human donor who received a combined kidney and bone marrow transplant. The CDR3 here is CASSLPPTSGSDNEQFF. CDR3 bases read: TGTGCCAGCAGTTTACCCCCAACTAGCGGGTCCGACAATGAG.